What follows describes a single TCR beta chain. Followed over time, Seattle patients had been enrolled while infection was active. Generated by immunoSEQ multiplex PCR, the TCRdb table keeps only in-frame clones and is missing some. The sample has some 73,000 clones, around 88% seen once. This specimen comes from a study of blood T cell repertoires in COVID-19. Overall study: The cDNA or gDNA used as material had been derived from T cells, B-cell-depleted T cells, or PBMCs.

The CDR3 sequence is 14 residues long. V was trimmed by 6 bases and J by 8 bases, leaving 19 bases between them. Looked up from germline, CDR1 is LNHNV and CDR2 is YYDKDF (reference sequence). The clonotype was recovered from a man at least 80 years old with COVID-19, enrolled during active disease. Source material: peripheral blood. The V gene is TRBV15, the J gene TRBJ1-2, with D perhaps matching TRBD1 (5 bases). CDR3 sequence: CATRGPGPRLGYTF. The DNA for the CDR3 is TGTGCCACCAGGGGGCCAGGACCCAGGTTAGGCTACACCTTC.